Listed below are T cell receptor beta chains from one sample, sequenced in a study of OX40 agonist ivuxolimab in advanced cancers. Sequencing used immunoSEQ multiplex PCR; TCRdb keeps in-frame clones, though not all of them. In the table there are about 99,000 clones, about 96% of which are singletons. Sequencing was performed on CD4+ or CD8+ T cells sorted from blood, taken in a trial of the OX40 agonist ivuxolimab. These receptors came from an adult with an advanced solid tumor such as melanoma, head and neck, liver or kidney cancer. Both conserved end residues are part of each CDR3. A D gene is named only where the DNA matches it firmly. Clone size is not always given. Where it is, it says once, few, many or a class for expanded clones.

TRBV27,NA,NA,TRBJ2-7,CASSLRQGYEQYF,TGTGCCAGCAGTTTACGCCAGGGCTACGAGCAGTACTTC
TRBV27,NA,TRBD1,TRBJ2-1,CASSKLPGQGYNEQFF,TGTGCCAGCAGTAAACTCCCGGGACAGGGGTACAATGAGCAGTTCTTC
TRBV2,NA,NA,TRBJ1-2,CASTVPYGYTF,TGTGCCAGCACGGTTCCCTATGGCTACACCTTC
TRBV4-1,NA,TRBD1,TRBJ2-7,CASSPGGQGTYEQYF,TGCGCCAGCAGCCCAGGGGGACAGGGAACCTACGAGCAGTACTTC
TRBV19,NA,TRBD2,TRBJ2-3,CASSIGLAGGDTQYF,TGTGCCAGTAGTATCGGGCTAGCGGGGGGAGATACGCAGTATTTT
TRBV6-5,NA,TRBD1,TRBJ1-1,CASSYGAGGITEAFF,TGTGCCAGCAGTTACGGCGCAGGGGGGATCACTGAAGCTTTCTTT
TRBV5-6,NA,NA,TRBJ1-1,CASSLGAEAFF,TGTGCCAGCAGCTTGGGGGCTGAAGCTTTCTTT
TRBV2,once,NA,TRBJ1-1,CASSDFRNTEAFF,TGTGCCAGCAGTGATTTTAGGAACACTGAAGCTTTCTTT
TRBV7-3,NA,TRBD2,TRBJ2-7,CASSLTGGNHEQYF,TGTGCCAGCAGCTTAACCGGGGGGAATCACGAGCAGTACTTC
TRBV7-2,NA,NA,TRBJ2-1,CASSLKGRDWDEQFF,TGTGCCAGCAGCTTAAAAGGGCGGGATTGGGATGAGCAGTTCTTC
TRBV19,NA,TRBD2,TRBJ2-3,CASQLAGFPSSTDTQYF,TGTGCCAGTCAACTAGCGGGTTTTCCTTCTAGCACAGATACGCAGTATTTT
TRBV27,NA,NA,TRBJ2-7,CASSLSGGPYEQYF,TGTGCCAGCAGTTTATCGGGGGGGCCCTACGAGCAGTACTTC
TRBV27,NA,NA,TRBJ2-7,CASRVRGSYEQYF,TGTGCCAGCAGAGTAAGGGGCTCCTACGAGCAGTACTTC
TRBV14,NA,TRBD1,TRBJ1-5,CASSQEGGESLDQPQHF,TGTGCCAGCAGCCAAGAAGGGGGCGAGTCATTAGATCAGCCCCAGCATTTT
TRBV19,NA,NA,TRBJ2-7,CASRAGMDAYEQYF,TGTGCCAGTAGGGCGGGCATGGATGCCTACGAGCAGTACTTC
TRBV6-1,few,NA,TRBJ1-5,CASSDYRGNQPQHF,TGTGCCAGCAGTGATTACAGGGGCAATCAGCCCCAGCATTTT
TRBV4-1,NA,NA,TRBJ2-7,CASSQEWGTFEQYF,TGCGCCAGCAGCCAAGAATGGGGAACATTCGAGCAGTACTTC
TRBV5-4,few,NA,TRBJ1-1,CASSLVPGRMNTEAFF,TGTGCCAGCAGCTTGGTACCGGGACGGATGAACACTGAAGCTTTCTTT
TRBV4-1,NA,TRBD1,TRBJ2-2,CASSLQGVGGELFF,TGCGCCAGCAGCCTACAGGGGGTCGGCGGGGAGCTGTTTTTT
TRBV6-5,NA,NA,TRBJ2-7,CASSYLWGGVAYEQYF,TGTGCCAGCAGTTATCTATGGGGCGGGGTGGCGTACGAGCAGTACTTC
TRBV9,NA,NA,TRBJ2-2,CASSVESHNTGELFF,TGTGCCAGCAGCGTAGAATCCCACAACACCGGGGAGCTGTTTTTT
TRBV7-9,NA,NA,TRBJ2-5,CASSLAVAGGETQYF,TGTGCCAGCAGCTTAGCTGTCGCTGGGGGAGAGACCCAGTACTTC
TRBV7-3,once,NA,TRBJ2-1,CASSLQPGLVYNEQFF,TGTGCCAGCAGCTTGCAACCCGGGCTCGTCTACAATGAGCAGTTCTTC
TRBV9,NA,NA,TRBJ2-2,CASSEGAGELFF,TGTGCCAGCAGCGAGGGAGCCGGGGAGCTGTTTTTT
TRBV2,NA,NA,TRBJ2-3,CASSGGRALRDTQYF,TGTGCCAGCAGTGGGGGCAGGGCTCTGAGGGATACGCAGTATTTT
TRBV11-2,NA,NA,TRBJ2-7,CASSLDGANEQYF,TGTGCCAGCAGCTTAGACGGGGCTAACGAGCAGTACTTC
TRBV6-6,NA,NA,TRBJ2-7,CASTPRDIYYEQYF,TGTGCCAGCACCCCCCGGGACATCTACTACGAGCAGTACTTC
TRBV9,NA,NA,TRBJ2-3,CASSGITDTQYF,TGTGCCAGCAGCGGCATCACAGATACGCAGTATTTT
TRBV4-2,few,TRBD1,TRBJ1-5,CASSLDREEYQPQHF,TGTGCCAGCAGCCTTGACAGGGAGGAGTATCAGCCCCAGCATTTT
TRBV27,NA,NA,TRBJ2-7,CASSLSPGRTYEQYF,TGTGCCAGCAGTTTGTCCCCAGGGAGAACGTACGAGCAGTACTTC
TRBV9,NA,NA,TRBJ2-1,CASSVTRRDEQFF,TGTGCCAGCAGCGTAACCAGAAGGGATGAGCAGTTCTTC
TRBV27,once,TRBD2,TRBJ2-5,CASSLQRDGETQYF,TGTGCCAGCAGTCTCCAGCGGGACGGAGAGACCCAGTACTTC
TRBV7-3,NA,TRBD2,TRBJ2-7,CASSETSGSYEQYF,TGTGCCAGCAGCGAGACTAGCGGGAGTTACGAGCAGTACTTC
TRBV13,NA,TRBD1,TRBJ2-2,CASSLGQGHGELFF,TGTGCCAGCAGCCTAGGACAGGGCCACGGGGAGCTGTTTTTT